One T cell receptor beta chain is described in this entry. Original data processing: Reference gene primer amplification yielded estimated nucleated cell counts. Here immunoSEQ multiplex PCR was the method, and the copy in TCRdb shows in-frame clones only, minus some. For V, J and clone size, that table is used; D and trimming come from the DNA. This sample has just under 100,000 clones, with roughly 84% found just once. This sample was included in a study of blood T cell repertoires in COVID-19. The overall study: The United States, Italy and Spain supplied acute and convalescent COVID-19 samples. PBMCs, B-cell-depleted T cells, or T cells were the source of the cDNA or gDNA that made up the material.

Looked up from germline, CDR1 is WNHNN and CDR2 is SYGVQD (reference sequence). CDR3 size: 16 residues. Trimming took 1 base from V and 4 from J; bases not matched to a gene: 7. The material sequenced was peripheral blood. The clonotype was recovered from a woman in her fifties or sixties in a cohort sampled during active or convalescent COVID-19. The chain combines TRBV10-1 with TRBJ2-1; 7 nucleotides match TRBD2. The CDR3 DNA follows: TGCGCCAGCAGTGAGTTGGGCTGGGGAGGGTACAATGAGCAGTTCTTC. Translation: CASSELGWGGYNEQFF.